The next 11 T cell receptor beta chains were all read from a single sample in a study of molecular identifiers for immune sequencing clone quantification. Each CDR3 protein is one row after TCRdb ran MiXCR on the PCR reads. The sample contains approximately 93,000 distinct CDR3 sequences, approximately 23% of which appear only once. Sequencing used naive CD8+ T cells from blood, with Jurkat cell RNA spiked in. Stated subset: FACS-sorted CD8+CD4-CCR7+CD45RA+ naive T cells. These receptors all stem from a human donor in good health. Some libraries in this study had Jurkat cell RNA spiked in.

This rearrangement joins TRBV7-2 to TRBJ2-4; 9 nucleotides align to TRBD2. The CDR3 is made up of 20 amino acids. The V and J ends lost 4 bases and 2 bases, in that order; junction bases with no gene match: 18. Germline-derived CDR1 and CDR2 are SGHTA and FQGNSA. CDR3 coding DNA: TGTGCCAGCAGCTCAATCCCGCCGGGACTAGCCGCCCAGACCAAAAACATTCAGTACTTC. Residues: CASSSIPPGLAAQTKNIQYF.

This clonotype was recorded once. A clone one base away is much larger, so this may be a read error. The CDR3 coding sequence is TGCAGCGTTGGAGATCTTGTAGACACAGAAGCTTTCTTT. This sequence encodes CSVGDLVDTEAFF. This chain uses TRBV29-1 with TRBJ1-1; D remains unclear. The germline CDR1 and CDR2 sequences are SQVTM and ANQGSEA. The CDR3 is 13 residues long.

In this sample, this clonotype turned up many times. V is TRBV6-1 and J is TRBJ2-2; D remains ambiguous. Germline lookup yields CDR1 MNHNS and CDR2 SASEGT. Between the trimmed V and J ends, which lost 1 base and 4 bases, there was a span of 16 bases. The CDR3 runs 17 residues. The CDR3 protein is CASSEGPRLKVTGELFF. CDR3 coding DNA: TGTGCCAGCAGTGAAGGCCCGAGGTTAAAAGTCACCGGGGAGCTGTTTTTT.

The chain has TRBV19 and TRBJ2-7; D is unresolved. Trimming left V 6 bases short and J 3 bases short, with 12 bases between. The germline V gene has CDR1 LNHDA and CDR2 SQIVND (reference sequence). The CDR3 has 13 amino acids. CDR3 amino acids: CASSPDLYYEQYF. CDR3 nucleotide sequence: TGTGCCAGTAGCCCGGACCTTTACTACGAGCAGTACTTC.

The V and J genes are TRBV11-2 and TRBJ2-3, with D possibly being TRBD1 or TRBD2 (5 bases each). This CDR3 region has 13 residues. Germline V gene sequence: CDR1 SGHAT, CDR2 FQNNGV. Deletions cut 5 bases from V and 7 bases from J, with 13 bases between. As DNA, the CDR3 is TGTGCCAGCAGCACCCCGTGGGGGAATACGCAGTATTTT. It codes for CASSTPWGNTQYF.

This clonotype was counted many times. CDR3 coding DNA: TGCGCCAGCAGCCTCCGGACAGGGGGCCGCTACGAGCAGTACTTC. Translation gives CASSLRTGGRYEQYF. The V and J genes are TRBV4-1 and TRBJ2-7; 11 nucleotides align to TRBD1. The CDR3 sequence is 15 residues long. Germline trimming cut 4 bases from V and 3 bases from J; bases unmatched to any gene: 5. CDR1 and CDR2 from the germline V gene are MGHRA and YSYEKL.

With regard to this clonotype: The DNA is left out, because the CDR3 cannot be placed on it with certainty; the CDR3 is given as TCRdb lists it. The chain joins TRBV19 to TRBJ1-4; TRBD1 reflects the table's D call only, with no check against the DNA. CDR1 is LNHDA, CDR2 SQIVND, per germline (reference sequence). The CDR3 is 14 amino acids in total, end residues counted. Here the CDR3 reads CASSILAGAEKLFF.

A remark on this clonotype: It may be a read error: a sequence one base away is much more abundant. A read error is likely, as this CDR3 ends without the conserved phenylalanine or tryptophan. V gene TRBV29-1 combines with J gene TRBJ1-1; no firm D call. This CDR3 region has 11 residues. Trimming removed 6 bases at V and 1 base at J, with 6 bases between. Looked up from germline, CDR1 is SQVTM and CDR2 is ANQGSEA. CDR3 residues: CSVVSNTEAFL. CDR3 sequence (DNA): TGCAGCGTCGTTTCGAACACTGAAGCTTTCCTT.

This clonotype was observed many times. This sequence joins TRBV7-9 and TRBJ2-7, with D hard to call. Trimming removed 1 base at V and 0 bases at J, with 10 bases between. The germline gives CDR1 SEHNR, CDR2 FQNEAQ (reference sequence). CDR3 length equals 15 residues. The CDR3 loop is CASSLGPGSSYEQYF. The CDR3 region has the DNA TGTGCCAGCAGCTTAGGCCCAGGAAGCTCCTACGAGCAGTACTTC.

This clonotype has more than one count but fewer than ten. The gene calls are TRBV4-1 and TRBJ2-1; TRBD1 matches 7 bases. Germline CDR1 reads MGHRA; CDR2 reads YSYEKL. This CDR3 contains 14 residues. J lost 5 bases, V lost 1 base, and 2 bases had no gene match. The CDR3 reads CASSQGDSNNEQFF. The CDR3 DNA reads as TGCGCCAGCAGCCAAGGGGACAGCAACAATGAGCAGTTCTTC.

This clonotype was detected ten times or more. This rearrangement joins TRBV7-9 to TRBJ1-5; possible D gene TRBD1, 6 bases. The CDR3 has 15 residues. In germline, CDR1 is SEHNR, CDR2 FQNEAQ (reference sequence). Trimming removed 5 bases at V and 0 bases at J, with 11 bases between. The CDR3 protein is CASSPQGISNQPQHF. CDR3 nucleotides: TGTGCCAGCAGCCCACAGGGAATTAGCAATCAGCCCCAGCATTTT.